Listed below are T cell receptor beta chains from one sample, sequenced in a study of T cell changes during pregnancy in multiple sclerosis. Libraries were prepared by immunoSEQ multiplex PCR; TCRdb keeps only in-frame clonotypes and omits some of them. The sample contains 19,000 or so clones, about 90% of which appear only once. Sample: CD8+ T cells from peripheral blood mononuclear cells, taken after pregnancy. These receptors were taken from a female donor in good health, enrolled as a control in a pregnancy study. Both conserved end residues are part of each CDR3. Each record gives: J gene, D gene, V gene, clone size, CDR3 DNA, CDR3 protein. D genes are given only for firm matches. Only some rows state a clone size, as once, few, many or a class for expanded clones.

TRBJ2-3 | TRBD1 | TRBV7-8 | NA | TGTGCCAGCAGCGAGGACAGGGGGTTCACAGATACGCAGTATTTT | CASSEDRGFTDTQYF
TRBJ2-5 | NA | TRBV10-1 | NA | TGCGCCAGCTACCGACCCGGGACACACCAAGAGACCCAGTACTTC | CASYRPGTHQETQYF
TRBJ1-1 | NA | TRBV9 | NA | TGTGCCAGCAGCGTAGTCCAAGAGGACACTGAAGCTTTCTTT | CASSVVQEDTEAFF
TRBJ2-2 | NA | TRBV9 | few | TGTGCCAGCAGCGTAGGGGGCAGAAACACCGGGGAGCTGTTTTTT | CASSVGGRNTGELFF
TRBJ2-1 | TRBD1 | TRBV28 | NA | TGTGCCAGCAGTTTTGAGGGGGCACCTTCCAATGAGCAGTTCTTC | CASSFEGAPSNEQFF
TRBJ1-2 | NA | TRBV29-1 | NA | TGCAGCGTTGACCCCCCCAGGGCGGAAGACTATGGCTACACCTTC | CSVDPPRAEDYGYTF
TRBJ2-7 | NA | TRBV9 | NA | TGTGCCAGCAGCCCCCGCGATATGGACAGCTACGAGCAGTACTTC | CASSPRDMDSYEQYF
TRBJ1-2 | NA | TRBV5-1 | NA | TGCGCCAGCAGCTTCGACTTCGAGGGCTACACCTTC | CASSFDFEGYTF
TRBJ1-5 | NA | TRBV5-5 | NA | TGTGCCAGCAGCTTGGCGAGGGGCAATCAGCCCCAGCATTTT | CASSLARGNQPQHF
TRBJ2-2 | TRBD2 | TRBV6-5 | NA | TGTGCCAGCACGCCTAGCGGGGGTAACACCGGGGAGCTGTTTTTT | CASTPSGGNTGELFF
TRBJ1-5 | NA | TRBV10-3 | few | TGTGCCATCAAAGACGGAACGGGGCAGCCCCAGCATTTT | CAIKDGTGQPQHF
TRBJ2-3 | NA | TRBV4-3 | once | TGCGCCAGCAGCCCGGTGGACGGGGGCACAGATACGCAGTATTTT | CASSPVDGGTDTQYF
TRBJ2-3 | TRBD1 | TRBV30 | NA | TGTGCCTGGAGTATTACAGGGGTTGGGGCGCAGTATTTT | CAWSITGVGAQYF
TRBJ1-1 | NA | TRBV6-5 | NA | TGTGCCAGCAAAGGGGCCACCAACACTGAAGCTTTCTTT | CASKGATNTEAFF
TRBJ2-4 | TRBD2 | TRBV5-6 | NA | TGTGCCAGCAGCGTGCAAAGCGGGGGGGCTTGGGACATTCAGTACTTC | CASSVQSGGAWDIQYF
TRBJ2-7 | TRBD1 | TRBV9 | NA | TGTGCCAGCAGCGTGGCGGACAGGGGGTCCTACGAGCAGTACTTC | CASSVADRGSYEQYF
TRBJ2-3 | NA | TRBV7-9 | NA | TGTGCCAGCAGCTCTCCTACAGATACGCAGTATTTT | CASSSPTDTQYF
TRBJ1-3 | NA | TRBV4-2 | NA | TGTGCCAGCAGCCAAGATTGGGCCCCTGGCTCTGGAAACACCATATATTTT | CASSQDWAPGSGNTIYF
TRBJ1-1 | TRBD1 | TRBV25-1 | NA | TGTGCCAGCAGTGAATATGGCCCCCCAGGGGGCGAAATTACTGAAGCTTTCTTT | CASSEYGPPGGEITEAFF
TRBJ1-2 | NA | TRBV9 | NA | TGTGCCAGCAGCGTAGCAGGGGCGGCTCGGCTTGTCACCTTC | CASSVAGAARLVTF
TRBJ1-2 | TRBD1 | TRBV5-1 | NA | TGCGCCAGCAGCTCGGACAGGGGGTCTGGCTACACCTTC | CASSSDRGSGYTF
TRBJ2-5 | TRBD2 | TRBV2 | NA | TGTGCCAGCAGTGAGGGAGCGGGGGCCGAGGAGGAGACCCAGTACTTC | CASSEGAGAEEETQYF
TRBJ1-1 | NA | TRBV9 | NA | TGTGCCAGCAGCGTCGGGAAGAACACTGAAGCTTTCTTT | CASSVGKNTEAFF
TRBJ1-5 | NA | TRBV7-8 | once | TGTGCCAGCACAACAGCGGACCCCTATCAGCCCCAGCATTTT | CASTTADPYQPQHF
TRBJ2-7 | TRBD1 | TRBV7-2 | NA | TGTGCCAGCAGCCTCCTGACAGGGTACGAGCAGTACTTC | CASSLLTGYEQYF
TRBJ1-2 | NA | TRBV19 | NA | TGTGCCAGTAGTCCAGAAACTAACTATGGCTACACCTTC | CASSPETNYGYTF
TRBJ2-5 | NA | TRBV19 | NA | TGTGCCAGTAGTATAGTAACAGGGATAGACGAGACCCAGTACTTC | CASSIVTGIDETQYF
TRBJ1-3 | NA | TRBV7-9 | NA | TGTGCCAGCAGCTTTAACAGGGAAAGCTCTGGAAACACCATATATTTT | CASSFNRESSGNTIYF
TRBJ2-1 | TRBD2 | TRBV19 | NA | TGTGCCAGTAGTATAGATGGCCCTAGCGGACCACTCTCCTACAATGAGCAGTTCTTC | CASSIDGPSGPLSYNEQFF
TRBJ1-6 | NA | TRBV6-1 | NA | TGTGCCAGCAGTGACAGGGGTTTGCGTTCACCCCTCCACTTT | CASSDRGLRSPLHF
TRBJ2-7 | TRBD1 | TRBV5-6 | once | TGTGCCAGCAGCCGACAGGGACCCTCCTACGAGCAGTACTTC | CASSRQGPSYEQYF
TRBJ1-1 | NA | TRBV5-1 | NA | TGCGCCAGCAGCTTGGTAGGTGGAGTGAACACTGAAGCTTTCTTT | CASSLVGGVNTEAFF
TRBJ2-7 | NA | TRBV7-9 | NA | TGTGCCAGCAGCTTAGGCGAGCGGGAGCAGTACTTC | CASSLGEREQYF
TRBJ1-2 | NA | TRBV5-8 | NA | TGTGCCAGCAGCTTGAACCGGGACAATCCTATATTAGATGGCTACACCTTC | CASSLNRDNPILDGYTF
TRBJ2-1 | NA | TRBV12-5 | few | TGTGCTAGTGGTTTGGAAACTGTCCACAATGAGCAGTTCTTC | CASGLETVHNEQFF
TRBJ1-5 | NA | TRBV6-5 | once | TGTGCCAGCAGTCAAGGTCTTTCAGGGAATCAGCCCCAGCATTTT | CASSQGLSGNQPQHF
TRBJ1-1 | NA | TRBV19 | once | TGTGCCAGTAGTATTGGGGCCTTAATGAACACTGAAGCTTTCTTT | CASSIGALMNTEAFF
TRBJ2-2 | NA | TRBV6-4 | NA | TGTGCCAGCAGTGAGGGGGGGCTTGACACCGGGGAGCTGTTTTTT | CASSEGGLDTGELFF
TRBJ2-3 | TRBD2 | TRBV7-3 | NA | TGTGCCAGCAGCCAACTAGCGGGGGGCACAGATACGCAGTATTTT | CASSQLAGGTDTQYF
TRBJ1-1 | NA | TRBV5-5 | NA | TGTGCCAGCAGCGGGCCCGGGGGAATCGTTGAGGCTTTCTTT | CASSGPGGIVEAFF
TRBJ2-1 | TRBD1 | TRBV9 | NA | TGTGCCAGCAGCGTAACAGGGGACACCATCTCCTACAATGAGCAGTTCTTC | CASSVTGDTISYNEQFF
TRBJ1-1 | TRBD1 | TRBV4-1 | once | TGCGCCAGCAGCCAATCCGGGACAGGGGGCACTGAAGCTTTCTTT | CASSQSGTGGTEAFF
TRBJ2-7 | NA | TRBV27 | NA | TGTGCCAGCAGTCCCACACCTTACGAGCAGTACTTC | CASSPTPYEQYF
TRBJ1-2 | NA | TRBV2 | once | TGTGCCAGCAGCCTCGGAGGCAGGGGAGCTGACTATGGCTACACCTTC | CASSLGGRGADYGYTF
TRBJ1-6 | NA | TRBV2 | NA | TGTGCCAGCACCAGGGAAGCTTATTCACCCCTCCACTTT | CASTREAYSPLHF
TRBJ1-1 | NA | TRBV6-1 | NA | TGTGCCAGCCAAACTGAGACAGAGAACACTGAAGCTTTCTTT | CASQTETENTEAFF
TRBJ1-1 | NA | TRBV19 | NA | TGTGCCAGTAGTATGAGATACACTGAAGCTTTCTTT | CASSMRYTEAFF